The 19 T cell receptor beta chains below all came from one sample that was sequenced in a study of T cell responses to AZD1222 COVID-19 vaccine. Here immunoSEQ multiplex PCR was the method, and the copy in TCRdb shows in-frame clones only, minus some. The sample has 150,000 to 200,000 clones, 85% to 95% seen once; the top ten hold 4.5% to 5.5%. Sequences were derived from peripheral blood, sampled 28 days after the second AZD1222 dose. The receptor set was obtained from an adult who received the AZD1222 COVID-19 vaccine.

The chain employs TRBV19 and TRBJ2-1; TRBD2 matches 7 bases. The germline gives CDR1 LNHDA, CDR2 SQIVND (reference sequence). This CDR3 is 14 amino acids long. The V segment lost 3 bases and the J segment 6 bases; nucleotides outside the gene matches: 5. The CDR3 nucleotides are TGTGCCAGTAGTATTCCCGGGGGGACCAATGAGCAGTTCTTC. Its protein is CASSIPGGTNEQFF.

This clone came up once. The CDR3 spells CAISESGNPRIEQYF. For the CDR3, the DNA is TGTGCCATCAGTGAGAGCGGGAACCCCCGGATCGAGCAGTACTTC. V usage is TRBV10-3 and J usage is TRBJ2-7, with 7 bases that match TRBD2. Germline V gene lookup returns CDR1 ENHRY and CDR2 SYGVKD. CDR3 length equals 15 residues. Unmatched junction bases numbered 10, after V lost 2 bases and J lost 6 bases.

The genes are TRBV6-2 or TRBV6-3 and TRBJ1-3, with 7 bases fitting TRBD1. CDR1 is MNHEY and CDR2 is SVGEGT in the germline V gene. This CDR3 is 15 amino acids long. V shed 6 bases, J shed 3 bases, and the junction held 8 bases outside the gene matches. The CDR3 is CASSQTGSDGNTIYF. The CDR3 DNA sequence: TGTGCCAGCAGCCAGACAGGGTCGGATGGAAACACCATATATTTT.

The rearrangement uses TRBV19 and TRBJ1-2; TRBD1 aligns across 8 bases. With 2 bases clipped from V and 9 bases from J, the junction kept 11 bases outside the gene matches. The germline CDR1 and CDR2 sequences are LNHDA and SQIVND (reference sequence). The CDR3 sequence is 15 residues long. CDR3 coding DNA: TGTGCCAGTAGTATACCAGGGGGCGCGTACAGTAGCTACACCTTC. This sequence encodes CASSIPGGAYSSYTF.

The chain is built from TRBV9 and TRBJ2-1; perhaps TRBD2 as D (5 bases). Per the germline V gene, CDR1 is SGDLS and CDR2 is YYNGEE. The CDR3 contains 12 residues. V lost 1 base and J lost 10, with 9 bases in between. In DNA form, the CDR3 reads TGTGCCAGCAGCGTACTGGGGAGCGAGCAGTTCTTC. Translated, it gives CASSVLGSEQFF.

The chain is built from TRBV2 and TRBJ2-1; D is ambiguous. The germline gives CDR1 SNHLY, CDR2 FYNNEI. The CDR3 sequence is 11 residues long. Between the trimmed V and J ends, which lost 5 bases and 2 bases, there was a span of 1 base. The CDR3 sequence: CASSTYNEQFF. CDR3 nucleotide sequence: TGTGCCAGCAGTACCTACAATGAGCAGTTCTTC.

The chain is built from TRBV27 and TRBJ1-1; 7 bases are a match to TRBD1. The ends lost 5 bases at V and 5 bases at J; junction bases unmatched: 8. This CDR3 is 14 amino acids long. Germline loops: CDR1 MNHEY, CDR2 SMNVEV (reference sequence). The CDR3 is CASSRPGTDTEAFF. The CDR3 bases are TGTGCCAGCAGTCGCCCCGGGACAGATACTGAAGCTTTCTTT.

This rearrangement joins TRBV6-6 to TRBJ1-5, with D possibly matching TRBD1 (5 bases). This CDR3 spans 14 amino acids. With 4 bases removed from V and 3 bases from J, the gap between germline ends came to 10 bases. Germline values: CDR1 MNHNY, CDR2 SVGAGI (reference sequence). The CDR3 DNA sequence: TGTGCCAGCAGTTCCAGACAGCTCAATCAGCCCCAGCATTTT. This gives the protein CASSSRQLNQPQHF.

This chain connects TRBV6-6 to TRBJ2-7; D is undetermined. Germline CDR1 reads MNHNY; CDR2 reads SVGAGI (reference sequence). The V end lost 0 bases, the J end lost 2 bases, and 11 bases lay between the germline ends. CDR3 size: 15 residues. The CDR3 nucleotides are TGTGCCAGCAGTTACTCACCCAGTTCGACCTACGAGCAGTACTTC. This gives the protein CASSYSPSSTYEQYF.

This chain connects TRBV5-4 to TRBJ2-7, with 7 bases aligning to TRBD2. J gave up 3 bases and V 2 bases, and 8 bases lay outside the gene matches. This CDR3 is built from 15 residues. From germline, CDR1 is SGHNT and CDR2 YYREEE (reference sequence). The CDR3 region has the DNA TGTGCCAGCAGCTTTGGGCTAGCGGTGAGCTACGAGCAGTACTTC. This encodes CASSFGLAVSYEQYF.

The chain uses TRBV3-1 (or the pseudogene TRBV3-2) and TRBJ1-2; D is undetermined. Deletions cut 3 bases from V and 5 bases from J, with 4 bases between. The CDR3 consists of 11 residues. In germline, CDR1 is LGHDT, CDR2 YNNKEL (reference sequence). In nucleotides, the CDR3 is TGTGCCAGCAGCCACTTGTATGGCTACACCTTC. The encoded protein is CASSHLYGYTF.

This chain joins TRBV28 and TRBJ2-1, with D uncertain. The CDR3 is 14 residues long. From germline, CDR1 is MDHEN and CDR2 SYDVKM. Deletions cut 0 bases from V and 5 bases from J, with 8 bases between. In nucleotides, the CDR3 is TGTGCCAGCAGTTTATGGCCGTTAAACAATGAGCAGTTCTTC. Translation: CASSLWPLNNEQFF. The complete variable domain, with remaining parts taken from reference TRBV28 and TRBJ2-1, reads DVKVTQSSRYLVKRTGEKVFLECVQDMDHENMFWYRQDPGLGLRLIYFSYDVKMKEKGDIPEGYSVSREKKERFSLILESASTNQTSMYLCASSLWPLNNEQFFGPGTRLTVL.

This clone showed up just once. CDR3 coding DNA: TGTGCCAGCAGCGCCGTGACAGGGGCTGGTGGCTACACCTTC. This translates into CASSAVTGAGGYTF. The chain joins TRBV7-6 to TRBJ1-2; TRBD1 agrees at 8 bases. The CDR3 has 14 residues. CDR1 is SGHVS, CDR2 FNYEAQ, per germline. V was clipped by 5 bases and J by 7 bases; unmatched bases: 9.

V gene TRBV5-8 combines with J gene TRBJ1-2; no firm D call. Germline loops: CDR1 SGHTS, CDR2 YDEGEE. The CDR3 length is 11 residues. The V and J ends lost 0 bases and 5 bases respectively, with 2 bases between them. CDR3: CASSLDYGYTF. CDR3 nucleotide sequence: TGTGCCAGCAGCTTGGATTATGGCTACACCTTC.

The chain uses TRBV3-1 (or the pseudogene TRBV3-2) and TRBJ1-5, with D perhaps TRBD1 (5 bases). The CDR3 totals 15 residues. The V and J ends lost 1 base and 4 bases respectively, with 11 bases between them. Germline loops: CDR1 LGHDT, CDR2 YNNKEL (reference sequence). CDR3 region: CASSQAGRENQPQHF. CDR3 nucleotide sequence: TGTGCCAGCAGCCAAGCAGGGAGGGAAAATCAGCCCCAGCATTTT.

The rearrangement links TRBV6-1 to TRBJ1-5, with 7 positions matching TRBD1. The CDR3 has 17 amino acids. The V gene end was trimmed by 3 bases and the J gene end by 0 bases; junction bases not matched to a gene: 8. Germline CDR1 MNHNS, CDR2 SASEGT. CDR3 residues: CASSDRGQPYSNQPQHF. The CDR3 DNA reads as TGTGCCAGCAGTGACCGGGGACAGCCATATAGCAATCAGCCCCAGCATTTT.

V usage is TRBV27 and J usage is TRBJ1-2, with 10 bases aligning to TRBD1. The CDR3 is made up of 16 amino acids. V lost 3 bases, J lost 8 bases, and 12 bases stayed unmatched. Germline-derived CDR1 and CDR2 are MNHEY and SMNVEV (reference sequence). The DNA for the CDR3 is TGTGCCAGCAGTTTGGGGACAGGGGCCGCAAAATTGGGCTACACCTTC. This codes for CASSLGTGAAKLGYTF.

This chain links TRBV18 with TRBJ2-7; 14 bases are a match to TRBD2. The CDR3 runs to 15 residues. Looked up from germline, CDR1 is KGHSH and CDR2 is LQKENI. V gave up 4 bases and J gave up 5 bases; unmatched junction bases: 4. The CDR3 reads CASSQGLAGVNEQYF. DNA for the CDR3: TGTGCCAGCTCACAGGGACTAGCGGGAGTGAACGAGCAGTACTTC.

V is TRBV30 and J is TRBJ1-3; D unresolved. The CDR3 runs to 14 residues. Trimming left V 7 bases short and J 0 bases short, with 13 bases between. In germline, CDR1 is GTSNPN, CDR2 SVGIG (reference sequence). CDR3 sequence: CASWRAPSGNTIYF. In DNA form, the CDR3 reads TGTGCCTCGTGGAGGGCCCCCTCTGGAAACACCATATATTTT. Drawing the rest from reference TRBV30 and TRBJ1-3, the complete variable domain is SQTIHQWPATLVQPVGSPLSLECTVEGTSNPNLYWYRQAAGRGLQLLFYSVGIGQISSEVPQNLSASRPQDRQFILSSKKLLLSDSGFYLCASWRAPSGNTIYFGEGSWLTVV.